The 23 T cell receptor beta chains below come from one sample, sequenced in a study of cytomegalovirus exposure and HLA in healthy donors. The PCR had 60 Vbeta and 13 Jbeta primers. This table comes from immunoSEQ multiplex PCR, and its TCRdb copy is limited to in-frame clones, with some not included. The repertoire consists of approximately 160,000 clones, with about 79% occurring once and the leading ten covering 0.65% to 0.85%. Sample: PBMCs. These receptors were obtained from a female donor in good health and CMV-seronegative.

This clone showed up just a few times. V usage is TRBV6-1 and J usage is TRBJ1-5; 8 bases align to TRBD1. With 6 bases clipped from V and 6 bases from J, the junction kept 10 bases outside the gene matches. Germline V lookup: CDR1 MNHNS, CDR2 SASEGT. This CDR3 comprises 15 residues. The CDR3 loop reads CASRATGESRQPQHF. For the CDR3, the DNA is TGTGCCAGCAGGGCGACAGGGGAGTCGCGTCAGCCCCAGCATTTT.

CDR3 sequence reads: CAISSGGGRADTQYF. In nucleotides, the CDR3 is TGTGCCATCTCCTCGGGGGGGGGCCGTGCAGATACGCAGTATTTT. V and J are TRBV10-3 and TRBJ2-3; 8 bases are a match to TRBD2. The V segment lost 8 bases and the J segment 4 bases; nucleotides outside the gene matches: 11. Germline V CDR1 and CDR2: ENHRY, SYGVKD. The CDR3 totals 15 residues.

The gene calls are TRBV7-2 and TRBJ1-2; no clear D. V lost 0 bases to trimming and J lost 4 bases, with 12 bases between them. CDR1 is SGHTA, CDR2 FQGNSA, per germline. The CDR3 is 15 amino acids. The CDR3 nucleotides are TGTGCCAGCAGCTTAGCGGAGGGCGCCTCCTATGGCTACACCTTC. Translated: CASSLAEGASYGYTF.

V is TRBV20-1 and J is TRBJ2-1; 13 bases are a match to TRBD2. Germline loops: CDR1 DFQATT, CDR2 SNEGSKA (reference sequence). J was trimmed by 12 bases and V by 7 bases; bases with no gene match: 3. This CDR3 has 11 amino acids. Written as DNA, the CDR3 is TGCAGTGAGGGACTAGCGGGAAGGCAGTTCTTC. Protein: CSEGLAGRQFF.

The CDR3 region is CASSPAPGQGRWEQYF. DNA for the CDR3: TGCGCCAGCAGCCCCGCTCCGGGACAGGGAAGATGGGAGCAGTACTTC. This chain connects TRBV5-1 to TRBJ2-7, with TRBD1 identical over 9 bases. CDR3 length: 16 amino acids. The J segment lost 7 bases and the V segment lost 4 bases, leaving 15 bases of the junction unmatched. CDR1 and CDR2 (germline): SGHRS, YFSETQ.

This clone occurred a few times. The rearrangement links TRBV19 to TRBJ1-1, with a weak D call TRBD1 (6 bases). The CDR3 sequence is 15 residues long. The ends were cut back, 9 bases at V and 0 bases at J, with 17 bases in the middle. CDR1 LNHDA and CDR2 SQIVND come from the germline V gene (reference sequence). The CDR3 DNA follows: TGTGCCAGCAACAGGGTGAGAGGGGTGAACACTGAAGCTTTCTTT. It yields the protein CASNRVRGVNTEAFF.

The V gene is TRBV18, the J gene TRBJ2-7, with D maybe TRBD2 (5 bases). Trimming cost V 2 bases and J 2 bases, with 13 bases left between them. This CDR3 has 15 amino acids. Germline assignment: CDR1 KGHSH and CDR2 LQKENI. The CDR3 is CASSPESGRTYEQYF. The CDR3 DNA is TGTGCCAGCTCACCAGAGTCTGGGAGAACCTACGAGCAGTACTTC.

On this clone itself: One end of the junction is discordant with germline, which a read error may explain. V usage is TRBV5-1 and J usage is TRBJ2-7; TRBD1 matches at 9 bases. Per germline, CDR1 SGHRS and CDR2 YFSETQ. This CDR3 comprises 13 residues. In DNA, the CDR3 is TGCGCCAGCAGCCTCACAGGGGGCCACGAGCAGCACTTC. Translation: CASSLTGGHEQHF.

Comment on this clone: Germline and junction disagree at one end, which may indicate a read error. This sequence joins TRBV7-9 and TRBJ1-5; tentatively, D is TRBD1 (5 bases). This CDR3 region has 16 residues. Germline loops: CDR1 SEHNR, CDR2 FQNEAQ (reference sequence). The CDR3 sequence: CSSSLADSTSNQPQHF. CDR3 DNA: TGTTCCAGCAGCTTAGCAGACAGTACCTCCAATCAGCCCCAGCATTTT.

Written as DNA, the CDR3 is TGTGCCAGCAGCCCCCCAGACTTTTACACTGAAGCTTTCTTT. Protein: CASSPPDFYTEAFF. J is TRBJ1-1 and V is TRBV7-2, with D hard to call. CDR1 and CDR2 from the germline V gene are SGHTA and FQGNSA. With 5 bases removed from V and 3 bases from J, the gap between germline ends came to 13 bases. This CDR3 has 14 amino acids.

As to this clone: Since no conserved phenylalanine or tryptophan closes the CDR3, a read error is the likely cause. The limits of the CDR3 on the DNA are not certain, so only TCRdb's listed CDR3 is given. The chain is built from TRBV5-6 and TRBJ2-7; the listed D gene, TRBD2, was not tested against the DNA. Germline loops: CDR1 SGHDT, CDR2 YYEEEE. Including both end residues, the CDR3 is 14 amino acids long. This chain's CDR3 is CASSFASGSSLFSL.

The chain links TRBV15 to TRBJ2-1; D uncertain. The CDR3 length is 13 residues. The germline V and J ends were trimmed by 2 bases and 5 bases, with 7 bases remaining between them. CDR1 is LNHNV, CDR2 YYDKDF, per germline (reference sequence). The CDR3: CATSRSRDNEQFF. CDR3 DNA: TGTGCCACCAGCAGAAGTCGCGACAATGAGCAGTTCTTC.

The genes are TRBV7-2 and TRBJ2-1, with D unresolved. V lost 3 bases and J 4 bases, leaving 10 bases between the germline ends. Germline V gene data show CDR1 as SGHTA and CDR2 as FQGNSA. The CDR3 has 14 amino acids. CDR3 in amino acids: CASSLGLAYNEQFF. CDR3 bases: TGTGCCAGCAGCTTGGGCCTGGCTTACAATGAGCAGTTCTTC.

CDR3 residues: CASRGEADTGELFF. The CDR3 nucleotides are TGTGCCAGTAGGGGGGAGGCAGACACCGGGGAGCTGTTTTTT. This chain connects TRBV19 to TRBJ2-2, with a possible D match to TRBD2 (6 bases). There are 14 residues in the CDR3. V was shortened by 6 bases and J by 3 bases, with 11 bases between the two germline ends. Germline loops: CDR1 LNHDA, CDR2 SQIVND (reference sequence).

This chain uses TRBV9 with TRBJ2-7; D possibly corresponds to TRBD2 (7 bases). Germline lookup yields CDR1 SGDLS and CDR2 YYNGEE. The CDR3 loop spans 15 amino acids. V shed 7 bases and J shed 1 base, with 18 bases lying between them. Here the CDR3 reads CASGSGGPLSYEQYF. CDR3 sequence (DNA): TGTGCCAGCGGTTCGGGGGGCCCGCTGTCCTACGAGCAGTACTTC.

The rearrangement uses TRBV28 and TRBJ2-2, with 9 bases lining up with TRBD1. Germline CDR1 is MDHEN and CDR2 is SYDVKM. The ends lost 7 bases at V and 4 bases at J; junction bases unmatched: 4. The CDR3 extends over 14 amino acids. The CDR3 DNA sequence: TGTGCCAGCATGGGACAGGGTTTCACCGGGGAGCTGTTTTTT. Residues: CASMGQGFTGELFF.

The chain employs TRBV27 and TRBJ2-5; TRBD2 aligns across 10 bases. With V trimmed by 6 bases and J by 5 bases, 9 bases remained unmatched. The germline gives CDR1 MNHEY, CDR2 SMNVEV (reference sequence). This CDR3 has 15 residues. CDR3 bases: TGTGCCAGCAGGGGGGCTAGCGGGAGAGGGGAGACCCAGTACTTC. It translates to CASRGASGRGETQYF.

This chain uses TRBV7-2 with TRBJ2-7, with D possibly TRBD1 on 5 matching bases. Germline lookup yields CDR1 SGHTA and CDR2 FQGNSA. V was shortened by 5 bases and J by 7 bases, with 15 bases between the two germline ends. The CDR3 has 13 residues. The CDR3 nucleotides read TGTGCCAGCAGCCTGGGGCCCGTCTGGGAGCAGTACTTC. This sequence encodes CASSLGPVWEQYF.

The chain links TRBV6-4 to TRBJ1-1; unclear D gene. Per germline, CDR1 MRHNA and CDR2 SNTAGT. V lost 9 bases, J lost 3 bases, and 17 bases lay in between. This CDR3 is 14 amino acids long. The CDR3 DNA sequence: TGTGCCAGTCGCAAGGTGCATGGAGACACTGAAGCTTTCTTT. Translating gives CASRKVHGDTEAFF.

The gene calls are TRBV4-3 and TRBJ1-2; a possible D gene is TRBD1 (5 bases). The CDR3 loop spans 14 amino acids. Germline lookup yields CDR1 LGHNA and CDR2 YSLEER. Trimming pared 1 base from V and 2 bases from J, leaving 8 bases between. The CDR3: CASSQGQWNYGYTF. CDR3 nucleotide sequence: TGCGCCAGCAGCCAAGGACAGTGGAACTATGGCTACACCTTC.

V is TRBV5-8 and J is TRBJ2-5; D is unclear. The CDR3 length is 16 residues. V lost 0 bases, J lost 7 bases, and 19 bases lay in between. Germline CDR1 and CDR2: SGHTS and YDEGEE. As DNA, the CDR3 is TGTGCCAGCAGCTTGGGGGCCGCTACGGTAGAAGGGACCCAGTACTTC. Protein sequence: CASSLGAATVEGTQYF.

V usage is TRBV9 and J usage is TRBJ2-7; TRBD1 matches at 9 bases. Germline V gives CDR1 SGDLS, CDR2 YYNGEE. The V gene end was trimmed by 2 bases and the J gene end by 5 bases; junction bases not matched to a gene: 11. The CDR3 is 16 residues long. CDR3 DNA sequence: TGTGCCAGCAGCGTTACAACAGGGGGCGATTCTGACGAGCAGTACTTC. Translated, it gives CASSVTTGGDSDEQYF.

This clone appeared a few times. The rearrangement uses TRBV6-4 and TRBJ2-3; 8 nucleotides agree with TRBD2. J was trimmed by 0 bases and V by 6 bases; bases with no gene match: 2. The length of the CDR3 is 14 residues. The V gene's germline CDR1 is MRHNA and CDR2 SNTAGT. This CDR3 reads CASSGGGSTDTQYF. In nucleotides, the CDR3 is TGTGCCAGCAGCGGCGGGGGGAGCACAGATACGCAGTATTTT.